This T cell receptor beta chain was documented in a study of Ad26.COV2.S vaccination and SARS-CoV-2 variants. Looking at the study overall: Once, or twice with 56 days between doses, Ad26.COV2.S was given intramuscularly.

Clones were read by immunoSEQ multiplex PCR, and TCRdb kept only the in-frame ones, dropping some. The table lists a few hundred thousand clones, 90% of them singletons, with around 4.5% in the top ten. Treatment: around 19 received Ad26.COV2.S at low or high dose, single or two shots; 5 received placebo; per-sample allocation not given. Collection of the samples took place on day 63 after the first injection of vaccine or placebo. Cohort 1b enrolled adults aged 18-55 years in Boston. The source of this sequence is a person aged 18 to 59 who received the Ad26.COV2.S COVID-19 vaccine or a placebo. The sample here was peripheral blood, taken in a trial of Ad26.COV2.S vaccine versus placebo.

CDR3 region: CASSLAGTSFTGELFF. The CDR3 DNA follows: TGCGCCAGCAGCCTCGCCGGGACTAGCTTTACCGGGGAGCTGTTTTTT. V is TRBV5-1 and J is TRBJ2-2, with 9 bases identical to TRBD2. Germline loops: CDR1 SGHRS, CDR2 YFSETQ. The CDR3 sequence is 16 residues long. With 4 bases clipped from V and 5 bases from J, the junction kept 9 bases outside the gene matches.